This T cell receptor beta chain originates from a study of cytomegalovirus exposure and HLA in healthy donors. Whole-study context: Of all 360 or so donors who were genotyped, roughly 85% belonged to the Caucasian-associated ancestry cluster.

General study points: Researchers counted 164 TCR beta chains as cytomegalovirus-associated. In a later analysis, at a false discovery rate of 0.05, roughly 17,000 TCR beta sequences matched HLA alleles. Most TCR sequences proved rare, with some public TCRs found in many donors.

In the case of this clone: Its antigen remains unknown.

60 Vbeta and 13 Jbeta primers were used in PCR. Some clones are missing from TCRdb's copy, which holds only in-frame ones; the method was immunoSEQ multiplex PCR. The repertoire holds about 220,000 clones, with approximately 88% as singletons. Germline-derived CDR1 and CDR2 are GTSNPN and SVGIG (reference sequence). This CDR3 is 13 amino acids long. V lost 7 bases and J lost 3; bases outside the gene matches: 8. The TCR comes from a boy younger than 10 in good health and CMV-seronegative. The chain carries TRBV30 and TRBJ2-7; 8 bases align to TRBD1. Sequencing input: PBMCs. The CDR3 coding sequence is TGTGCCTTGTCACCGGGACAGGTCTACGAGCAGTACTTC. Protein sequence: CALSPGQVYEQYF.